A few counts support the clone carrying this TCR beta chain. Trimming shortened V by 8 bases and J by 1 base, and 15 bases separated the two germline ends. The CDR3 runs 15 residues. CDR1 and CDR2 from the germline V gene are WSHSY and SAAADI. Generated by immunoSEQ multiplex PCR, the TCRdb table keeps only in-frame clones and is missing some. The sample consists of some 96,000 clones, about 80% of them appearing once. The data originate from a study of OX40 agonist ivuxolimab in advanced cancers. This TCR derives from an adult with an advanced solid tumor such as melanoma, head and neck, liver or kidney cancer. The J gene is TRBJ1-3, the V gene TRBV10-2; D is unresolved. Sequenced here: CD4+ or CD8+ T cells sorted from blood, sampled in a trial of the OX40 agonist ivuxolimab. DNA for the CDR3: TGCGCCAGCTTTGATCCGGGGAGGTCTGGAAACACCATATATTTT. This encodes CASFDPGRSGNTIYF.